The source of this T cell receptor (beta chain) is a study of T cell changes during pregnancy in multiple sclerosis. This clone was counted once. TCRdb keeps only in-frame clones here, not all; method: immunoSEQ multiplex PCR. The sample records tens of thousands of clones, about 92% being singletons. CDR1 is LNHDA, CDR2 SQIVND, per germline (reference sequence). This CDR3 has 16 amino acids. Unmatched junction bases numbered 8, after V lost 5 bases and J lost 2 bases. The sample in question was peripheral blood, obtained after pregnancy. This receptor was identified in a female donor with multiple sclerosis, enrolled in a pregnancy study. This chain links TRBV19 with TRBJ2-5; TRBD1 agrees at 10 bases. CDR3 in DNA: TGTGCCAGTAGTGTCGCTTTGGGACAGGGGCAAGAGACCCAGTACTTC. Encoded protein: CASSVALGQGQETQYF.